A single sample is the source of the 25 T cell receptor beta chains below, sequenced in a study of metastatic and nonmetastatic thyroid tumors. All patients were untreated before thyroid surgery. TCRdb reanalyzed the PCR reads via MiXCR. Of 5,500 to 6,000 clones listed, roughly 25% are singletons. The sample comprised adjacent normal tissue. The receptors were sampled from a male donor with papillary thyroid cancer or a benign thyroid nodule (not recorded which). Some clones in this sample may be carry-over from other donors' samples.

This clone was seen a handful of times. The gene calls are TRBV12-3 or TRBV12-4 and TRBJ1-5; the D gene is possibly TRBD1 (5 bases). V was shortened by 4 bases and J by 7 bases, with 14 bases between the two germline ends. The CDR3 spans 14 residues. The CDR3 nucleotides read TGTGCCAGCAGTTCGACAGCGAAAAACCAGCCCCAGCATTTT. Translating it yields CASSSTAKNQPQHF.

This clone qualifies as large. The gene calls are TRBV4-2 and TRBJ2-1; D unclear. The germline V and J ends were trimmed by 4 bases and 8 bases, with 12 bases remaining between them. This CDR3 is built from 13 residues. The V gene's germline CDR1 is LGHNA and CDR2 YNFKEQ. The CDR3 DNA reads TGTGCCAGCAGCCTGAGACTGGGCGATGAGCAGTTCTTC. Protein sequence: CASSLRLGDEQFF.

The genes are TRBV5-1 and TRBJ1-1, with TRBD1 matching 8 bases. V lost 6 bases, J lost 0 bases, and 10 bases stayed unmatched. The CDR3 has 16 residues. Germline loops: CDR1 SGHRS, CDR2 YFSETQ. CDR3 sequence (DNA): TGCGCCAGCACCCACGCGGGACAGGACATGAACACTGAAGCTTTCTTT. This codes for CASTHAGQDMNTEAFF. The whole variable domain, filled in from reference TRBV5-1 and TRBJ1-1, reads KAGVTQTPRYLIKTRGQQVTLSCSPISGHRSVSWYQQTPGQGLQFLFEYFSETQRNKGNFPGRFSGRQFSNSRSEMNVSTLELGDSALYLCASTHAGQDMNTEAFFGQGTRLTVV.

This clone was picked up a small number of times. CDR3: CASSQDLDRSETQYF. CDR3 DNA sequence: TGCGCCAGCAGCCAAGATCTGGATAGAAGTGAGACCCAGTACTTC. J is TRBJ2-5 and V is TRBV4-3; D call uncertain. Germline CDR1 is LGHNA and CDR2 is YSLEER. This CDR3 comprises 15 residues. Trimming removed 0 bases from V and 5 bases from J, with 13 bases in between.

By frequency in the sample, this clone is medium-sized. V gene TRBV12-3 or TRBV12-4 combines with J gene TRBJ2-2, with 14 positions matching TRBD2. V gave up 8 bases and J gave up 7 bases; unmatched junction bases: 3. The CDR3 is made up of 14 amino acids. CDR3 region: CASDGTSGGGELFF. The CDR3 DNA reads TGTGCCAGCGATGGGACTAGCGGGGGCGGGGAGCTGTTTTTT.

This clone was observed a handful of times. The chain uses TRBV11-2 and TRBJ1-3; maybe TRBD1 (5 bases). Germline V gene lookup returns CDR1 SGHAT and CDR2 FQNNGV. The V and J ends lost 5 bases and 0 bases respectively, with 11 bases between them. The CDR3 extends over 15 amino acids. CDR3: CASSQDGGSGNTIYF. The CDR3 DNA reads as TGTGCCAGCAGCCAGGACGGGGGCTCTGGAAACACCATATATTTT.

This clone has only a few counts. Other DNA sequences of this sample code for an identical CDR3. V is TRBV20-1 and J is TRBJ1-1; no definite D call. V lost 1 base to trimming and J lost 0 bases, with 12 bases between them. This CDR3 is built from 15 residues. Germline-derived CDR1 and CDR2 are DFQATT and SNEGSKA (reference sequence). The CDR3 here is CSARGSGLMNTEAFF. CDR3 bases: TGCAGTGCTAGAGGGTCCGGACTTATGAACACTGAAGCTTTCTTT.

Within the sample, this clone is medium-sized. For the CDR3, the DNA is TGTGCCAGCAGCCAAGCAACAGACTATGGCTACACCTTC. It encodes CASSQATDYGYTF. The chain couples TRBV3-1 to TRBJ1-2; D is unresolved. This CDR3 region has 13 residues. Looked up from germline, CDR1 is LGHDT and CDR2 is YNNKEL (reference sequence). The V gene lost 1 base and the J gene lost 3 bases, with 6 bases spanning the gap. The entire variable domain, with the rest obtained from reference TRBV3-1 and TRBJ1-2, is as follows: DTAVSQTPKYLVTQMGNDKSIKCEQNLGHDTMYWYKQDSKKFLKIMFSYNNKELIINETVPNRFSPKSPDKAHLNLHINSLELGDSAVYFCASSQATDYGYTFGSGTRLTVV.

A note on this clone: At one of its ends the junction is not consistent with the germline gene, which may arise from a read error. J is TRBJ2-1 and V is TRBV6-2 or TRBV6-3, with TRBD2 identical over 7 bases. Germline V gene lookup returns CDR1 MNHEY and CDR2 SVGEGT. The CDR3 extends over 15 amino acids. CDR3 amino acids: CASRFGLVSYNKQFF. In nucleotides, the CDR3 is TGTGCCAGCAGATTCGGACTAGTCTCCTACAATAAGCAGTTCTTC.

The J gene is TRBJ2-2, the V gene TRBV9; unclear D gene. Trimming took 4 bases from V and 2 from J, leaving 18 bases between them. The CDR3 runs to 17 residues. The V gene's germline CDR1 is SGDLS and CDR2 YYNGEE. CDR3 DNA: TGTGCCAGCAGCCCCCGTACTTTCGGGTTAAACACCGGGGAGCTGTTTTTT. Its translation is CASSPRTFGLNTGELFF.

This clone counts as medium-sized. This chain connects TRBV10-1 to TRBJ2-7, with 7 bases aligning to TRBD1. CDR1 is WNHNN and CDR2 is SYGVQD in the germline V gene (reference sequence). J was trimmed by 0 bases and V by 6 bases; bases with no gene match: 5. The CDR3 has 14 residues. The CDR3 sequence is CASSPDRNSYEQYF. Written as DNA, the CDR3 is TGCGCCAGCAGCCCGGACAGGAACTCCTACGAGCAGTACTTC.

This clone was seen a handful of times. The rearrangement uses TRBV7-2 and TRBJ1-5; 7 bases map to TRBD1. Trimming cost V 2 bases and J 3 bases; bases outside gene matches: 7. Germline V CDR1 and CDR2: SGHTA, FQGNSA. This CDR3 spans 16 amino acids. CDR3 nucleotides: TGTGCCAGCAGCTTAACGGGACAGCCCAACAATCAGCCCCAGCATTTT. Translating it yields CASSLTGQPNNQPQHF.

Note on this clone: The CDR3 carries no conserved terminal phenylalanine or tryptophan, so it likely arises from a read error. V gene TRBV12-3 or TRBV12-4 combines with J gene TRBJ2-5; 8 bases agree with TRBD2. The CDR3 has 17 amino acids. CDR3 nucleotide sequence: TGTGCCTGCAGTTTACCTAGCGGGCGCCCGTACATTAAGACCCAGTACTTA. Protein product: CACSLPSGRPYIKTQYL.

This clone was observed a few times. The CDR3: CATSRKIGLIYNEQFF. The CDR3, as DNA: TGTGCCACCAGCAGAAAGATTGGACTAATCTACAATGAGCAGTTCTTC. The chain has TRBV15 and TRBJ2-1, with D possibly being TRBD2 (6 bases). Looked up from germline, CDR1 is LNHNV and CDR2 is YYDKDF (reference sequence). The CDR3 is 16 residues long. Trimming removed 2 bases at V and 3 bases at J, with 14 bases between.

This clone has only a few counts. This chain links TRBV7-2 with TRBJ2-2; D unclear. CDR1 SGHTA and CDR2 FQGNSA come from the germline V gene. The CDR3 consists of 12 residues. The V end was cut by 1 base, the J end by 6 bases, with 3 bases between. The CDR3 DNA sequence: TGTGCCAGCAGCTTAGGCCCCGGGGAGCTGTTTTTT. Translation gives CASSLGPGELFF.

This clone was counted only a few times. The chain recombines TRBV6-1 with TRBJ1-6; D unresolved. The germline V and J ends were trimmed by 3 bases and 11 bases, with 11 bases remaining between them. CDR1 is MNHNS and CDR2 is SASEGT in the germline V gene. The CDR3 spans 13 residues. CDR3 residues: CASSEVARTPLHF. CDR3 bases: TGTGCCAGCAGTGAGGTCGCCCGCACACCCCTCCACTTT.

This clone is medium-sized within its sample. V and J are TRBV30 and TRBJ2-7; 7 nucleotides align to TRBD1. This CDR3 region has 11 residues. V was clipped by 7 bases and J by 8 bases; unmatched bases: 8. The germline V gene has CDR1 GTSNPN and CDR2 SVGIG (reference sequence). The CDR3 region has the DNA TGTGCCTACCGGGACAGTCGACAGCAGTACTTC. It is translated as CAYRDSRQQYF.

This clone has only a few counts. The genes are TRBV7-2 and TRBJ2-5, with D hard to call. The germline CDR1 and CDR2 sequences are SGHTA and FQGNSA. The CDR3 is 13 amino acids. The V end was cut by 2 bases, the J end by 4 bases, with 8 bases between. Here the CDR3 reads CASSLMPRETQYF. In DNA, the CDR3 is TGTGCCAGCAGCTTAATGCCCCGAGAGACCCAGTACTTC.

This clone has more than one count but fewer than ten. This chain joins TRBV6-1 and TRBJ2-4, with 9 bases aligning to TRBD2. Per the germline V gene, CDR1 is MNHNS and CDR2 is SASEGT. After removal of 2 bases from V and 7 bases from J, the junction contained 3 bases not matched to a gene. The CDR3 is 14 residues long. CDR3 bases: TGTGCCAGCAGTGAATGGCGGGGGGGCAACATTCAGTACTTC. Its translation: CASSEWRGGNIQYF.

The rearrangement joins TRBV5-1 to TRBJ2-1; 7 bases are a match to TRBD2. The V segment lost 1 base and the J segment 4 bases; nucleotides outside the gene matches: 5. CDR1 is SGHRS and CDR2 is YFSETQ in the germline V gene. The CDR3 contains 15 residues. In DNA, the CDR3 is TGCGCCAGCAGCTTGATTAGCGGGTATTACAATGAGCAGTTCTTC. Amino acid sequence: CASSLISGYYNEQFF. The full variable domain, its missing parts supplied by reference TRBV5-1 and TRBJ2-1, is KAGVTQTPRYLIKTRGQQVTLSCSPISGHRSVSWYQQTPGQGLQFLFEYFSETQRNKGNFPGRFSGRQFSNSRSEMNVSTLELGDSALYLCASSLISGYYNEQFFGPGTRLTVL.

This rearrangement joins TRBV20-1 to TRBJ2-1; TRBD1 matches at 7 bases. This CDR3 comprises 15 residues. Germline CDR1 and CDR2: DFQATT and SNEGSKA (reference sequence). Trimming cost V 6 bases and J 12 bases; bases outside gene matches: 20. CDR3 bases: TGCAGTGCACCGAAAATACAGGGGTCGCTGAAGGTGCAGTTCTTC. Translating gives CSAPKIQGSLKVQFF.

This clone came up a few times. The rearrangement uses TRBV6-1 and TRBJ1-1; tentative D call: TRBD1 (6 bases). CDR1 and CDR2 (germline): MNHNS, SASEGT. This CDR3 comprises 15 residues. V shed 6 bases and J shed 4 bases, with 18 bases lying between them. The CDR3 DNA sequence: TGTGCCAGCAGACGGGTCAGGGGCTGGGGCACTGAAGCTTTCTTT. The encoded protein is CASRRVRGWGTEAFF.

The DNA for the CDR3 is TGTGCCAGCAGCGAAGGGGGGACGGGCAATCAGCCCCAGCATTTT. Its protein product is CASSEGGTGNQPQHF. The chain couples TRBV7-2 to TRBJ1-5, with a weak D call TRBD1 (6 bases). The CDR3 covers 15 residues. The V end lost 5 bases, the J end lost 2 bases, and 13 bases lay between the germline ends. CDR1 SGHTA and CDR2 FQGNSA come from the germline V gene.

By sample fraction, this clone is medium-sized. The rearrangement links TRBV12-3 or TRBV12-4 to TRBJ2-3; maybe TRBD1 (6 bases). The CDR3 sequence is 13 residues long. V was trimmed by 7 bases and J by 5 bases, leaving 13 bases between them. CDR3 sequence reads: CASKQGGGDTQYF. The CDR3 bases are TGTGCCAGCAAACAGGGTGGGGGAGATACGCAGTATTTT.

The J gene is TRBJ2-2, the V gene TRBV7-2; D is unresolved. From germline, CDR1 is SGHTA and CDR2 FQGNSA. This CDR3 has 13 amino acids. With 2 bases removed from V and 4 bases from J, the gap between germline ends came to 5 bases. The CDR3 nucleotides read TGTGCCAGCAGCTTACTCCGCACCGGGGAGCTGTTTTTT. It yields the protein CASSLLRTGELFF.